This T cell receptor beta chain stems from a study of T cells in Graves' hyperthyroidism and ophthalmopathy. The CDR3 runs 14 residues. In germline, CDR1 is KGHSH, CDR2 LQKENI. V was shortened by 4 bases and J by 0 bases, with 9 bases between the two germline ends. Regions amplified from RNA transcripts were the TCR beta CDR3 regions. The HTBI primer set was used in a first-round RT-PCR of the TCR CDR3. TCRdb re-called the multiplex PCR reads through MiXCR, storing one row per CDR3 protein. The sample shows some 380,000 distinct CDR3 sequences, around an eighth of them seen only once. The material sequenced was blood. This sequence joins TRBV18 and TRBJ1-1; D gene uncertain. The TCR sequence derives from a man aged 30 to 39 with Graves' hyperthyroidism that later progressed to Graves' ophthalmopathy. The CDR3 nucleotides are TGTGCCAGCTCACGCATCGGCATGAACACTGAAGCTTTCTTT. Translated, it gives CASSRIGMNTEAFF.